The next 29 T cell receptor beta chains were all read from a single sample in a study of low-dose radiotherapy and immunotherapy resistance in tumors (dated by TCRdb to 2021 to 2024). The reads were generated on an Illumina HiSeq 2500. To make first-strand cDNA, Superscript III was used along with a set of TRAV- and TRBV-specific primers so that both the TCRalpha and TCRbeta chains were covered. TCRs were amplified with Phusion for roughly 20 PCR cycles using a constant-region primer together with the adapter attached to the V primers. TCRdb redid the processing of the public reads, applying fastp at Q25 and MiXCR, and retained in-frame beta chains. CDR3 protein sequences are deduplicated, and each keeps its most common genes and DNA. The sample has approximately 84,000 distinct CDR3 sequences on record, over 15% of them singletons. Approximately 2.8% of the sample is held by the ten biggest clonotypes.

The time point label corresponds to: before trial treatment. The material sequenced was PBMCs, taken before treatment. The source is a male donor with prostate cancer.

With respect to this clonotype: This sequence is one base from a far larger clone and is likely a read error. The chain employs TRBV2 and TRBJ2-7; TRBD1 aligns across 10 bases. Per the germline V gene, CDR1 is SNHLY and CDR2 is FYNNEI. The CDR3 is made up of 13 amino acids. Losses at the gene ends were 6 bases for V and 7 bases for J; bases not matched to a gene: 6. The CDR3 is CASSRQGANEQYF. In DNA, the CDR3 is TGTGCCAGCAGCAGACAGGGGGCTAATGAGCAGTACTTC. Complete variable domain (other parts from reference TRBV2 and TRBJ2-7): EPEVTQTPSHQVTQMGQEVILRCVPISNHLYFYWYRQILGQKVEFLVSFYNNEISEKSEIFDDQFSVERPDGSNFTLKIRSTKLEDSAMYFCASSRQGANEQYFGPGTRLTVT.

This clonotype was seen ten or more times. The junction and the germline gene differ at one end; a read error may be behind it. J is TRBJ2-1 and V is TRBV3-1, with D possibly being TRBD2 (5 bases). The CDR3 runs 12 residues. The germline V gene has CDR1 LGHDT and CDR2 YNNKEL (reference sequence). CDR3 sequence reads: CASSPGGPRPSF. The CDR3 nucleotides are TGTGCCAGCAGCCCGGGCGGGCCCCGGCCTTCATTC.

This clonotype was observed many times. V gene TRBV2 combines with J gene TRBJ2-5, with D tentatively TRBD2 (5 bases). V lost 3 bases and J lost 3, with 8 bases in between. The CDR3 spans 13 residues. The germline CDR1 and CDR2 sequences are SNHLY and FYNNEI. DNA of the CDR3: TGTGCCAGCAGTGAGGAGAGGGAAGAGACCCAGTACTTC. It yields the protein CASSEEREETQYF.

The chain employs TRBV7-6 and TRBJ1-4; TRBD1 matches at 7 bases. Germline V gene data show CDR1 as SGHVS and CDR2 as FNYEAQ. The CDR3 has 15 residues. J gave up 4 bases and V 5 bases, and 7 bases lay outside the gene matches. The CDR3, as DNA: TGTGCCAGCAGCCCAGGGACAGTACTTAATGAAAAACTGTTTTTT. This encodes CASSPGTVLNEKLFF.

This chain links TRBV24-1 with TRBJ1-5; TRBD1 matches 8 bases. This CDR3 is built from 16 residues. Germline values: CDR1 KGHDR, CDR2 SFDVKD. The junction had 2 bases not matched to a gene; V was cut back by 1 base and J by 1 base. The DNA of the CDR3 is TGTGCCACCAGTGATTTCCGACAGGGGAGCAATCAGCCCCAGCATTTT. Protein product: CATSDFRQGSNQPQHF.

This clonotype was seen many times. The chain has TRBV7-9 and TRBJ2-3; 7 bases fit TRBD1. Germline CDR1 and CDR2: SEHNR and FQNEAQ (reference sequence). The length of the CDR3 is 16 residues. The trim removed 5 bases at V and 0 bases at J, leaving 8 bases unmatched. In DNA form, the CDR3 reads TGTGCCAGCAGCCGAGGAGAGACAGGGAGCACAGATACGCAGTATTTT. Amino acid sequence: CASSRGETGSTDTQYF.

There are many counts of this clonotype. The chain combines TRBV7-2 with TRBJ2-3; 9 nucleotides line up with TRBD2. Germline V gene lookup returns CDR1 SGHTA and CDR2 FQGNSA. V trimming: 10 bases; J trimming: 6 bases; junction bases outside the gene matches: 8. This CDR3 region has 13 residues. The CDR3 DNA sequence: TGTGCCACGGCGGGGGGGGGCCAGGATACGCAGTATTTT. The encoded protein is CATAGGGQDTQYF.

At least ten counts were recorded for this clonotype. The gene calls are TRBV11-3 and TRBJ2-1; perhaps TRBD2 as D (5 bases). V gave up 6 bases and J gave up 9 bases, with 18 bases separating them. The CDR3 contains 14 residues. Germline CDR1 and CDR2: SGHNT and YENEEA. CDR3 DNA sequence: TGTGCCAGCAGTCCGCGTGAGGACTCGGGTGAGCAGTTCTTC. The encoded protein is CASSPREDSGEQFF. The variable domain in full, with the rest retrieved from reference TRBV11-3 and TRBJ2-1, is EAGVVQSPRYKIIEKKQPVAFWCNPISGHNTLYWYLQNLGQGPELLIRYENEEAVDDSQLPKDRFSAERLKGVDSTLKIQPAELGDSAVYLCASSPREDSGEQFFGPGTRLTVL.

The chain combines TRBV5-6 with TRBJ2-5, with 8 bases lining up with TRBD1. J was trimmed by 5 bases and V by 4 bases; bases with no gene match: 13. The CDR3 length is 16 residues. Germline CDR1 SGHDT, CDR2 YYEEEE. The CDR3 DNA reads TGTGCCAGCAGCCTGAGGGGCAGGGGGCGTTCGGAGACCCAGTACTTC. Residues: CASSLRGRGRSETQYF. Supplemented by reference TRBV5-6 and TRBJ2-5, the full variable domain reads DAGVTQSPTHLIKTRGQQVTLRCSPKSGHDTVSWYQQALGQGPQFIFQYYEEEERQRGNFPDRFSGHQFPNYSSELNVNALLLGDSALYLCASSLRGRGRSETQYFGPGTRLLVL.

This sequence joins TRBV2 and TRBJ2-3; D is ambiguous. The CDR3 has 14 amino acids. V shed 11 bases and J shed 2 bases, with 17 bases lying between them. Germline CDR1 SNHLY, CDR2 FYNNEI. The CDR3 loop reads CARKTEQDTDTQYF. The CDR3 DNA follows: TGTGCCCGCAAAACGGAGCAGGACACAGATACGCAGTATTTT.

This clonotype has ten or more counts. The chain recombines TRBV5-4 with TRBJ1-5; D not resolved. The germline V gene has CDR1 SGHNT and CDR2 YYREEE (reference sequence). V was shortened by 3 bases and J by 5 bases, with 9 bases between the two germline ends. The CDR3 extends over 13 amino acids. The CDR3 region is CASSSGVDQPQHF. CDR3 DNA sequence: TGTGCCAGCAGCTCCGGGGTCGATCAGCCCCAGCATTTT.

This clonotype showed up many times. The chain has TRBV7-2 and TRBJ2-2; 10 nucleotides align to TRBD2. The junction had 9 bases not matched to a gene; V was cut back by 5 bases and J by 6 bases. Germline assignment: CDR1 SGHTA and CDR2 FQGNSA. This CDR3 has 16 amino acids. The CDR3 spells CASSRPSGGPPGELFF. The CDR3 bases are TGTGCCAGCAGCCGTCCTAGCGGGGGCCCTCCCGGGGAGCTGTTTTTT.

In regard to this clonotype: Because the CDR3's place on the DNA is in doubt, the DNA is left out and the CDR3 is given as listed by TCRdb. The V and J genes are TRBV19 and TRBJ2-2; no check of the table's D call, TRBD2, against the DNA was made. Ends included, the CDR3 has 17 residues. Per germline, CDR1 LNHDA and CDR2 SQIVND (reference sequence). The CDR3 sequence: CASSPPGLANTGELFFF.

This clonotype showed up many times. The CDR3 DNA follows: TGCAGTGCTATCGGACAGGGGGCTGCCGGGGAGCTGTTTTTT. Its protein product is CSAIGQGAAGELFF. The V gene is TRBV20-1, the J gene TRBJ2-2, with TRBD1 identical over 11 bases. CDR1 and CDR2 (germline): DFQATT, SNEGSKA (reference sequence). The V gene end was trimmed by 4 bases and the J gene end by 6 bases; junction bases not matched to a gene: 4. This CDR3 comprises 14 residues.

This clonotype was counted ten times or more. The rearrangement joins TRBV20-1 to TRBJ2-3; 7 bases match TRBD1. With V trimmed by 3 bases and J by 6 bases, 6 bases remained unmatched. Germline V CDR1 and CDR2: DFQATT, SNEGSKA (reference sequence). The CDR3 covers 13 residues. DNA for the CDR3: TGCAGTGCTAGTCCTGAGGGGGCCGATACGCAGTATTTT. Translating gives CSASPEGADTQYF.

This clonotype was counted a single time. A much more abundant neighbour one base away suggests this may be a read error. The rearrangement joins TRBV5-8 to TRBJ1-5; D possibly corresponds to TRBD1 (5 bases). The CDR3 extends over 14 amino acids. CDR1 is SGHTS, CDR2 YDEGEE, per germline. Here the CDR3 DNA reads TGTGCCAGCAGCGGGACCATCAGCGTTGGGCCCCAGCAGTTT. Translated, it gives CASSGTISVGPQQF.

There are many counts of this clonotype. The genes are TRBV5-1 and TRBJ2-2, with TRBD1 matching 8 bases. Trimming removed 4 bases from V and 7 bases from J; junction bases left unmatched: 15. Looked up from germline, CDR1 is SGHRS and CDR2 is YFSETQ. The CDR3 runs 17 residues. CDR3: CASSPRTGSLPGGELFF. CDR3 bases: TGCGCCAGCAGCCCTCGGACAGGGAGCCTTCCGGGCGGGGAGCTGTTTTTT.

Points on this clonotype: A read error is likely here: a far larger clone is one base away. The rearrangement uses TRBV5-3 and TRBJ2-1; 9 nucleotides line up with TRBD1. TRBV5-3 is annotated as an ORF whose role is uncertain. The CDR3 contains 16 residues. The chain's CDR3 is CTSSLAAGTGINEQFF. CDR3 nucleotides: TGTACCAGCAGCTTGGCCGCAGGGACAGGGATCAATGAGCAGTTCTTC.

This clonotype was detected ten times or more. The chain recombines TRBV18 with TRBJ1-4; tentative D call: TRBD1 (6 bases). The germline V gene has CDR1 KGHSH and CDR2 LQKENI. The V end was cut by 3 bases, the J end by 8 bases, with 28 bases between. The CDR3 extends over 19 amino acids. The CDR3, as DNA: TGTGCCAGCTCACCGCCGGGACAAAGGGAGTTGGGTCGCCTCGAAAAACTGTTTTTT. Residues: CASSPPGQRELGRLEKLFF.

This clonotype has at least ten counts. V and J are TRBV29-1 and TRBJ2-2; D might be TRBD1 (5 bases). The CDR3 totals 14 residues. Trimming took 7 bases from V and 0 from J, leaving 12 bases between them. Germline loops: CDR1 SQVTM, CDR2 ANQGSEA. The CDR3 bases are TGCAGCGGTAGAAGGGGAACGAACACCGGGGAGCTGTTTTTT. This gives the protein CSGRRGTNTGELFF.

The chain couples TRBV30 to TRBJ2-5; D assignment may be TRBD1 or TRBD2 (5 bases each). CDR3 size: 13 residues. Looked up from germline, CDR1 is GTSNPN and CDR2 is SVGIG (reference sequence). Trimming shortened V by 3 bases and J by 3 bases, and 11 bases separated the two germline ends. CDR3 region: CAWRSSREETQYF. The CDR3 bases are TGTGCCTGGAGATCTAGCAGGGAAGAGACCCAGTACTTC.

This clonotype showed up many times. This chain links TRBV4-1 with TRBJ1-6, with D unresolved. V lost 3 bases, J lost 10 bases, and 10 bases lay in between. The CDR3 is 13 residues long. Germline assignment: CDR1 MGHRA and CDR2 YSYEKL. CDR3 DNA sequence: TGCGCCAGCAGCCACACGGGAAGCTCACCCCTCCACTTT. Residues: CASSHTGSSPLHF.

This clonotype was detected ten times or more. The chain links TRBV6-6 to TRBJ2-5; 10 bases line up with TRBD2. V was pared by 7 bases and J by 5 bases, with 16 bases of the junction left unmatched. CDR3 length: 17 amino acids. CDR1 and CDR2 (germline): MNHNY, SVGAGI (reference sequence). The CDR3 loop is CASIAGRLAGDQETQYF. CDR3 nucleotide sequence: TGTGCCAGCATAGCGGGGCGCCTAGCGGGGGATCAGGAGACCCAGTACTTC.

This clonotype was observed many times. V usage is TRBV5-5 and J usage is TRBJ1-5, with D perhaps TRBD1 (6 bases). This CDR3 spans 14 amino acids. Germline loops: CDR1 SGHKS, CDR2 YYEKEE (reference sequence). Trimming stripped 4 bases from V and 1 base from J, with 9 bases between. In DNA form, the CDR3 reads TGTGCCAGCAGCCGGGGGGCAAGCAATCAGCCCCAGCATTTT. Protein: CASSRGASNQPQHF.

This clonotype was observed at least ten times. The chain joins TRBV5-1 to TRBJ2-7, with D perhaps assigned TRBD1 or TRBD2 (5 bases each). CDR1 is SGHRS, CDR2 YFSETQ, per germline. This CDR3 region has 15 residues. V dropped 4 bases and J dropped 1 base, with 15 bases sitting between them. The CDR3 region is CASSGGPGRSYEQYF. CDR3 in DNA: TGCGCCAGCAGCGGGGGTCCGGGCAGATCCTACGAGCAGTACTTC. Using reference TRBV5-1 and TRBJ2-7 for the parts outside the CDR3, the full variable domain is KAGVTQTPRYLIKTRGQQVTLSCSPISGHRSVSWYQQTPGQGLQFLFEYFSETQRNKGNFPGRFSGRQFSNSRSEMNVSTLELGDSALYLCASSGGPGRSYEQYFGPGTRLTVT.

This clonotype was detected ten times or more. The rearrangement uses TRBV7-9 and TRBJ2-5; a possible D gene is TRBD2 (5 bases). V shed 5 bases and J shed 2 bases, with 15 bases lying between them. Per germline, CDR1 SEHNR and CDR2 FQNEAQ (reference sequence). The CDR3 is 15 residues long. Here the CDR3 DNA reads TGTGCCAGCAGCCCCCCCGACTATACTCAAGAGACCCAGTACTTC. Amino acid sequence: CASSPPDYTQETQYF.

V and J are TRBV6-2 or TRBV6-3 and TRBJ2-5, with 9 bases identical to TRBD2. The V segment lost 3 bases and the J segment 5 bases; nucleotides outside the gene matches: 13. Germline CDR1 reads MNHEY; CDR2 reads SVGEGT. CDR3 length equals 17 residues. The CDR3 DNA sequence: TGTGCCAGCAGTTATTGGACTAGCGCAACAGCGGGGGAGACCCAGTACTTC. This gives the protein CASSYWTSATAGETQYF.

This clonotype was seen many times. The chain links TRBV6-5 to TRBJ2-7; D unclear. The CDR3 has 14 amino acids. V shed 10 bases and J shed 3 bases, with 19 bases lying between them. Germline-derived CDR1 and CDR2 are MNHEY and SVGAGI. In DNA form, the CDR3 reads TGTGCCACCAGCCCCTTGAACCGGATCTACGAGCAGTACTTC. It codes for CATSPLNRIYEQYF.

This clonotype occurred many times. CDR3 in DNA: TGTGCCAGCAGCAACCCGGTTTTCGGGCAGGGCGCCTCTGAAGCTTTCTTT. Its translation is CASSNPVFGQGASEAFF. The rearrangement joins TRBV27 to TRBJ1-1; D may be TRBD1 (5 bases). The germline V and J ends were trimmed by 6 bases and 6 bases, with 26 bases remaining between them. Germline V gene sequence: CDR1 MNHEY, CDR2 SMNVEV (reference sequence). CDR3 size: 17 residues.